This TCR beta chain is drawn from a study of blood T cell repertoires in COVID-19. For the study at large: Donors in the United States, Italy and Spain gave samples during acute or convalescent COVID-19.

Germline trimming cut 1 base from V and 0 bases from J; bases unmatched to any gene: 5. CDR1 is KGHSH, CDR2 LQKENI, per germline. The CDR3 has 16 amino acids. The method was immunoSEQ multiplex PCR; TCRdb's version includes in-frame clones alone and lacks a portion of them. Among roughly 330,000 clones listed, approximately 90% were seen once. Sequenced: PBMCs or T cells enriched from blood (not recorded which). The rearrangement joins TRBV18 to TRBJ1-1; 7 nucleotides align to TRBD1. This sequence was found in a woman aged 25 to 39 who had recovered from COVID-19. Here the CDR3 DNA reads TGTGCCAGCTCACCACGAGGGGACAGAATGAACACTGAAGCTTTCTTT. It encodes CASSPRGDRMNTEAFF.